The clone carrying this T cell receptor (beta chain) was seen a single time. Its antigen is currently unknown. The source of the sample is a study of cytomegalovirus exposure and HLA in healthy donors. The wider study: Caucasian-associated ancestry cluster membership applied to 75% to 85% of about 370 genotyped donors.

PCR used 60 Vbeta primers and 13 Jbeta primers. Here immunoSEQ multiplex PCR was the method, and the copy in TCRdb shows in-frame clones only, minus some. The data contain 130,000 to 150,000 clones, about 84% of them singletons. Study outcomes and limitations: Despite most TCR sequences being rare, some public TCRs occurred in many donors. The classifier, whose performance was assessed in both the original and validation cohorts, reportedly diagnosed cytomegalovirus status with high specificity and sensitivity. The authors considered a cluster of highly shared sequence variants likely to be a sequencing artifact.

The TCR sequence derives from a male donor in good health and CMV-seronegative. Sequenced sample: PBMCs.

The CDR3 DNA is TGTGCCAGCAGTCCCCCGACAGGGCCCCAGCATTTT. Its translation: CASSPPTGPQHF. This chain uses TRBV2 with TRBJ1-5; possibly TRBD1 for D (6 bases). V was shortened by 5 bases and J by 9 bases, with 11 bases between the two germline ends. Germline lookup yields CDR1 SNHLY and CDR2 FYNNEI. CDR3 length equals 12 residues.